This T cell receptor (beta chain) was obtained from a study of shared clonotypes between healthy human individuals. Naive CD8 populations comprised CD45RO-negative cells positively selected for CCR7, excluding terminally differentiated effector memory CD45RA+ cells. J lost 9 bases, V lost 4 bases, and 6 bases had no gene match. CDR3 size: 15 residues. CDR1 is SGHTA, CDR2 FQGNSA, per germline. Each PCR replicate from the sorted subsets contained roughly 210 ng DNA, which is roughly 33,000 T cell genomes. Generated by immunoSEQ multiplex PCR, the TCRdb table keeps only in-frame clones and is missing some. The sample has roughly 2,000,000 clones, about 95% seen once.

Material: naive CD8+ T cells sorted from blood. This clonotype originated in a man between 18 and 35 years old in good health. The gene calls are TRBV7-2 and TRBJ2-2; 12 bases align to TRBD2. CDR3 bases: TGTGCCAGCAGCTCTTGGACTAGCGGGACCCGGGAGCTGTTTTTT. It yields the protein CASSSWTSGTRELFF.